This T cell receptor (beta chain) was documented in a study of PD-1 blockade in classical Hodgkin lymphoma. Study-level results: Nivolumab starters within 1 year of ASCT were excluded. Baseline diversity resembling that of newly diagnosed patients was seen in complete responders. A reduction in baseline TCR diversity was reportedly seen in newly diagnosed patients relative to healthy donors.

Stated time point: cycle 4 day 1 (C4D1), after less than 7 weeks of nivolumab. All the patients suffered relapse after autologous stem cell transplantation, and brentuximab vedotin exposure differed. Produced via immunoSEQ multiplex PCR; TCRdb's table is partial and in-frame only. The table shows about 60,000 clones, with around nine tenths occurring only once. Of note for this clone: Its antigen is unidentified.

This TCR derives from a human donor with classical Hodgkin lymphoma. Sequenced here: peripheral blood mononuclear cells (PBMCs), sampled before the fourth cycle of nivolumab.

The CDR3 DNA reads as TGTGCCAGCAGCCAAGTTTTGGGGGGCCGGCAGGGGACCTACAACCTCTATGGCTACACCTTC. Translation: CASSQVLGGRQGTYNLYGYTF. The rearrangement links TRBV4-2 to TRBJ1-2; a weak D match, TRBD1 (6 bases). CDR3 length: 21 amino acids. The V end was cut by 1 base, the J end by 4 bases, with 31 bases between. Germline assignment: CDR1 LGHNA and CDR2 YNFKEQ.